What follows is one T cell receptor beta chain and its context. A read error may produce the germline difference seen at one junction end. Germline V lookup: CDR1 SGHNT, CDR2 YYREEE (reference sequence). The CDR3 totals 16 residues. In the study's own analysis: Reference gene primer amplification in the assay estimated nucleated cell counts. The assay was immunoSEQ multiplex PCR, and TCRdb's table has in-frame clones only and misses some. Clonal size and the V and J genes are those of that table, whereas D and trimming came from the DNA. The table has tens of thousands of clones, 87% seen once; the top ten hold roughly 3.1%. These data belong to a study of blood T cell repertoires in COVID-19. At the level of the study: The samples span acute and convalescent COVID-19 from the United States, Italy and Spain. From T cells, B-cell-depleted T cells, or PBMCs came the material, which was cDNA or gDNA.

The sequence was collected from a woman in her fifties or sixties with COVID-19, enrolled during active disease. V usage is TRBV5-4 and J usage is TRBJ1-4; TRBD1 is a possible D gene (6 bases). Sequenced sample: peripheral blood. The CDR3 DNA follows: TGTGCCAGCAGCTTCCGGGACACATCAACTAAAGAAAAACTGTTTTTT. Protein sequence: CASSFRDTSTKEKLFF.